The 21 T cell receptor beta chains presented below share a single source sample, sequenced in a study of T cell repertoires in cytomegalovirus infection. TCRdb independently ran MiXCR on the reads; one entry per CDR3 protein. The profile shows over 150,000 distinct CDR3 sequences, 13% to 15% of them singletons. Source material: PBMCs. Receptor source: a human donor in good health (CMV status not recorded). Some clones in this sample may be carry-over from other donors' samples.

This clonotype was counted only a few times. The V call is TRBV29-1, the J call TRBJ2-7; TRBD1 might be the D (6 bases). The CDR3 totals 15 residues. The V gene lost 1 base and the J gene lost 2 bases, with 15 bases spanning the gap. CDR1 is SQVTM, CDR2 ANQGSEA, per germline. The DNA for the CDR3 is TGCAGCGTTGAAGCGACAGGCTCGCTAGCCTACGAGCAGTACTTC. It yields the protein CSVEATGSLAYEQYF.

This clonotype has only a few counts. V usage is TRBV5-1 and J usage is TRBJ2-1, with TRBD1 identical over 7 bases. CDR3 length: 18 residues. The J segment lost 0 bases and the V segment lost 0 bases, leaving 9 bases of the junction unmatched. Germline lookup yields CDR1 SGHRS and CDR2 YFSETQ. Here the CDR3 reads CASSLGGGTESSYNEQFF. The CDR3 DNA sequence: TGCGCCAGCAGCTTGGGGGGTGGGACAGAGAGCTCCTACAATGAGCAGTTCTTC.

The DNA of the CDR3 is TGTGCCAGCAGGAAAGGGGGCACTGAAGCTTTCTTT. Protein: CASRKGGTEAFF. V gene TRBV7-9 combines with J gene TRBJ1-1, with D perhaps matching TRBD1 (6 bases). Trimming shortened V by 6 bases and J by 4 bases, and 9 bases separated the two germline ends. The germline V gene encodes CDR1 SEHNR and CDR2 FQNEAQ (reference sequence). There are 12 residues in the CDR3.

V gene TRBV27 combines with J gene TRBJ2-3; 8 nucleotides line up with TRBD2. With V trimmed by 0 bases and J by 11 bases, 1 base remained unmatched. CDR3 length: 12 amino acids. CDR1 is MNHEY, CDR2 SMNVEV, per germline (reference sequence). The CDR3 DNA reads TGTGCCAGCAGTTTATCCGGGAGGGAGCAGTATTTT. Protein: CASSLSGREQYF.

The chain combines TRBV7-8 with TRBJ2-2, with 12 bases matching TRBD2. The CDR3 is 17 amino acids. The V segment lost 5 bases and the J segment 2 bases; nucleotides outside the gene matches: 6. Germline V gene lookup returns CDR1 SGHVS and CDR2 FQNEAQ. The CDR3, as DNA: TGTGCCAGCAGCACTGGACTAGCGGGGACAAACACCGGGGAGCTGTTTTTT. Translating gives CASSTGLAGTNTGELFF.

V and J are TRBV9 and TRBJ2-3; 14 bases fit TRBD2. Germline CDR1 is SGDLS and CDR2 is YYNGEE. The J segment lost 6 bases and the V segment lost 4 bases, leaving 10 bases of the junction unmatched. The CDR3 spans 17 residues. CDR3 nucleotides: TGTGCCAGCAGCCCCACCGGGACTAGCGGGAGTTTGGATACGCAGTATTTT. Protein sequence: CASSPTGTSGSLDTQYF.

The rearrangement joins TRBV3-1 to TRBJ1-6; 10 nucleotides match TRBD1. With V trimmed by 4 bases and J by 7 bases, 4 bases remained unmatched. Germline CDR1 LGHDT, CDR2 YNNKEL (reference sequence). The CDR3 length is 15 residues. CDR3 loop: CASSLTTGGNSPLHF. CDR3 bases: TGTGCCAGCAGCCTTACGACAGGGGGCAATTCACCCCTCCACTTT.

This clonotype was counted ten times or more. The V call is TRBV19, the J call TRBJ2-1, with D possibly matching TRBD2 (5 bases). Per the germline V gene, CDR1 is LNHDA and CDR2 is SQIVND (reference sequence). The CDR3 spans 15 residues. V gave up 0 bases and J gave up 8 bases, with 14 bases separating them. CDR3 nucleotide sequence: TGTGCCAGTAGTATAGATCCAGCTCCCGGGGATGAGCAGTTCTTC. Protein product: CASSIDPAPGDEQFF.

At least ten counts were recorded for this clonotype. The rearrangement joins TRBV7-2 to TRBJ2-2; 8 bases are a match to TRBD1. CDR1 is SGHTA, CDR2 FQGNSA, per germline. This CDR3 has 14 residues. The V gene end was trimmed by 5 bases and the J gene end by 8 bases; junction bases not matched to a gene: 7. CDR3: CASSDRGGTGELFF. CDR3 coding DNA: TGTGCCAGCAGCGACAGGGGTGGAACGGGGGAGCTGTTTTTT.

This clonotype has at least ten counts. The CDR3 region has the DNA TGCAGCGGCTGGGACAGTGCCTACGAGCAGTACTTC. It yields the protein CSGWDSAYEQYF. The gene calls are TRBV29-1 and TRBJ2-7; 7 bases match TRBD1. The CDR3 length is 12 residues. V shed 7 bases and J 2 bases; nucleotides not matched to a gene: 5. Germline V CDR1 and CDR2: SQVTM, ANQGSEA.

This clonotype showed up just a few times. This chain links TRBV3-1 with TRBJ2-1; 10 bases are a match to TRBD2. The V and J ends lost 4 bases and 6 bases, in that order; junction bases with no gene match: 15. CDR3 length equals 18 residues. Germline-derived CDR1 and CDR2 are LGHDT and YNNKEL (reference sequence). The CDR3 region has the DNA TGTGCCAGCAGCCCTTACCGGACTAGCGGCCCCATGCGCAATGAGCAGTTCTTC. It specifies CASSPYRTSGPMRNEQFF.

This clonotype appeared many times. This chain joins TRBV6-2 or TRBV6-3 and TRBJ2-1; D not certain. V was pared by 2 bases and J by 6 bases, with 8 bases between. There are 13 residues in the CDR3. CDR1 MNHEY and CDR2 SVGEGT come from the germline V gene. CDR3: CASSYNPGNEQFF. CDR3 DNA: TGTGCCAGCAGTTACAATCCAGGCAATGAGCAGTTCTTC.

This rearrangement joins TRBV24-1 to TRBJ1-2; possibly TRBD1 for D (5 bases). The CDR3 has 12 residues. Germline lookup yields CDR1 KGHDR and CDR2 SFDVKD. Trimming removed 2 bases at V and 7 bases at J, with 7 bases between. The CDR3 here is CATSDSGTGYTF. Here the CDR3 DNA reads TGTGCCACCAGTGATTCAGGGACTGGCTACACCTTC.

The gene calls are TRBV7-3 and TRBJ2-3; maybe TRBD1 (6 bases). Germline V lookup: CDR1 SGHTA, CDR2 FQGTGA. V dropped 0 bases and J dropped 13 bases, with 8 bases sitting between them. This CDR3 is built from 11 residues. CDR3 sequence reads: CASSLTGTKYF. The DNA of the CDR3 is TGTGCCAGCAGCTTAACAGGGACAAAGTATTTT.

This clonotype was counted ten times or more. This chain links TRBV6-6 with TRBJ2-1; TRBD2 aligns across 9 bases. V lost 0 bases to trimming and J lost 3 bases; unmatched junction nucleotides: 9. The CDR3 spans 18 residues. The V gene's germline CDR1 is MNHNY and CDR2 SVGAGI (reference sequence). CDR3 bases: TGTGCCAGCAGTTACTCAGCTAGCGGGACTTATTACTACAATGAGCAGTTCTTC. This sequence encodes CASSYSASGTYYYNEQFF.

This clonotype showed up many times. The rearrangement uses TRBV28 and TRBJ2-7, with 10 bases matching TRBD2. Germline V lookup: CDR1 MDHEN, CDR2 SYDVKM. The CDR3 is 14 residues long. The junction had 6 bases not matched to a gene; V was cut back by 8 bases and J by 2 bases. The CDR3 spells CASRATSGTYEQYF. Here the CDR3 DNA reads TGTGCCAGCCGAGCTACTAGCGGGACCTACGAGCAGTACTTC.

This chain joins TRBV10-3 and TRBJ1-1; D possibly corresponds to TRBD1 (5 bases). CDR3 size: 15 residues. Germline CDR1 ENHRY, CDR2 SYGVKD. V lost 0 bases to trimming and J lost 1 base, with 9 bases between them. The CDR3 sequence is CAISESVRGNTEAFF. CDR3 in DNA: TGTGCCATCAGTGAGTCGGTAAGGGGGAACACTGAAGCTTTCTTT.

The sample holds many counts of this clonotype. The chain is built from TRBV7-6 and TRBJ2-1; D ambiguous. The germline V gene encodes CDR1 SGHVS and CDR2 FNYEAQ. The V end lost 5 bases, the J end lost 7 bases, and 6 bases lay between the germline ends. The CDR3 extends over 11 amino acids. Written as DNA, the CDR3 is TGTGCCAGCAGCCGATCGAATGAGCAGTTCTTC. This translates into CASSRSNEQFF.

In its sample, this clonotype was seen many times. The rearrangement uses TRBV5-1 and TRBJ2-5; 12 nucleotides line up with TRBD1. CDR1 and CDR2 from the germline V gene are SGHRS and YFSETQ. V lost 4 bases, J lost 10 bases, and 8 bases stayed unmatched. The CDR3 sequence is 14 residues long. The CDR3 loop is CASSPGTGGLDQYF. In DNA, the CDR3 is TGCGCCAGCAGCCCAGGGACAGGGGGCTTGGACCAGTACTTC. Using reference TRBV5-1 and TRBJ2-5 for the parts outside the CDR3, the full variable domain is KAGVTQTPRYLIKTRGQQVTLSCSPISGHRSVSWYQQTPGQGLQFLFEYFSETQRNKGNFPGRFSGRQFSNSRSEMNVSTLELGDSALYLCASSPGTGGLDQYFGPGTRLLVL.

This clonotype was recorded at least ten times. The V call is TRBV6-1, the J call TRBJ1-2, with 11 bases matching TRBD1. Per the germline V gene, CDR1 is MNHNS and CDR2 is SASEGT. The CDR3 totals 14 residues. Trimming cost V 8 bases and J 7 bases; bases outside gene matches: 9. The CDR3 region is CASCRTGGAIGYTF. CDR3 nucleotide sequence: TGTGCCAGCTGCCGGACAGGGGGCGCGATTGGCTACACCTTC.

This clonotype was picked up many times. The gene calls are TRBV7-9 and TRBJ2-2, with 8 bases identical to TRBD1. CDR3 length: 17 residues. CDR1 is SEHNR and CDR2 is FQNEAQ in the germline V gene (reference sequence). The trim removed 5 bases at V and 2 bases at J, leaving 10 bases unmatched. The CDR3: CASSPRRQGINTGELFF. CDR3 DNA sequence: TGTGCCAGCAGCCCGCGGAGACAGGGGATAAACACCGGGGAGCTGTTTTTT.